A single sample is the source of the 18 T cell receptor beta chains below, sequenced in a study of shared clonotypes between healthy human individuals. Here immunoSEQ multiplex PCR was the method, and the copy in TCRdb shows in-frame clones only, minus some. Among some 1.5 million clones listed, around 97% were seen once. The sample comprised naive CD4+ T cells sorted from blood. Subset described: CD45RA+ positively selected. The receptors stem from a man under 40 in good health.

The V call is TRBV13, the J call TRBJ2-1, with 11 bases matching TRBD2. The CDR3 is 17 amino acids. Germline lookup yields CDR1 PRHDT and CDR2 FYEKMQ (reference sequence). V shed 7 bases, J shed 1 base, and the junction held 9 bases outside the gene matches. Here the CDR3 reads CASTPPLAGGSYNEQFF. CDR3 sequence (DNA): TGTGCCAGCACCCCCCCCTTAGCGGGAGGGTCCTACAATGAGCAGTTCTTC.

This chain links TRBV14 with TRBJ2-2; 7 bases match TRBD2. The CDR3 runs to 17 residues. Germline V lookup: CDR1 SGHDN, CDR2 FVKESK. J lost 5 bases, V lost 0 bases, and 9 bases had no gene match. DNA for the CDR3: TGTGCCAGCAGCCAAGACCGGCGCGGGAGTGGGACCGGGGAGCTGTTTTTT. Its protein product is CASSQDRRGSGTGELFF.

This chain connects TRBV30 to TRBJ2-1; 9 bases are shared with TRBD2. This CDR3 comprises 15 residues. J was trimmed by 7 bases and V by 0 bases; bases with no gene match: 7. Germline V CDR1 and CDR2: GTSNPN, SVGIG (reference sequence). The CDR3 here is CAWSVGLAGVNEQFF. CDR3 sequence (DNA): TGTGCCTGGAGTGTAGGGTTAGCGGGAGTGAATGAGCAGTTCTTC. Supplemented by reference TRBV30 and TRBJ2-1, the full variable domain reads SQTIHQWPATLVQPVGSPLSLECTVEGTSNPNLYWYRQAAGRGLQLLFYSVGIGQISSEVPQNLSASRPQDRQFILSSKKLLLSDSGFYLCAWSVGLAGVNEQFFGPGTRLTVL.

The chain couples TRBV18 to TRBJ2-2, with D possibly matching TRBD2 (6 bases). The V end lost 3 bases, the J end lost 5 bases, and 10 bases lay between the germline ends. The CDR3 totals 14 residues. CDR1 KGHSH and CDR2 LQKENI come from the germline V gene. CDR3 sequence reads: CASSPDYGTGELFF. As DNA, the CDR3 is TGTGCCAGCTCACCGGACTACGGGACCGGGGAGCTGTTTTTT.

The rearrangement uses TRBV5-1 and TRBJ2-2; 7 bases line up with TRBD2. This CDR3 has 13 amino acids. V shed 2 bases and J 6 bases; nucleotides not matched to a gene: 1. Germline V gene data show CDR1 as SGHRS and CDR2 as YFSETQ. In nucleotides, the CDR3 is TGCGCCAGCAGCTTCCGGGAGGCCGGGGAGCTGTTTTTT. Encoded protein: CASSFREAGELFF.

The chain uses TRBV20-1 and TRBJ1-1, with D unclear. The V end lost 3 bases, the J end lost 11 bases, and 13 bases lay between the germline ends. The CDR3 spans 11 residues. Germline V CDR1 and CDR2: DFQATT, SNEGSKA (reference sequence). In DNA, the CDR3 is TGCAGTGCTAGTTCTCTGGGCGGGGCTTTCTTT. Translation: CSASSLGGAFF.

V is TRBV9 and J is TRBJ2-1; TRBD2 matches 9 bases. CDR1 SGDLS and CDR2 YYNGEE come from the germline V gene. The CDR3 covers 19 residues. V lost 3 bases and J lost 2; bases outside the gene matches: 15. The CDR3 DNA sequence: TGTGCCAGCAGCGCCACCTCCTGGGCTAGCGGGGTGACCTACAATGAGCAGTTCTTC. It translates to CASSATSWASGVTYNEQFF.

The chain recombines TRBV9 with TRBJ1-1; D is uncertain. Germline V gene data show CDR1 as SGDLS and CDR2 as YYNGEE. This CDR3 has 13 amino acids. Trimming cost V 4 bases and J 6 bases, with 13 bases left between them. The CDR3 region is CASSPTPRPEAFF. The CDR3, as DNA: TGTGCCAGCAGCCCAACCCCGAGGCCTGAAGCTTTCTTT. The full variable domain, with the rest looked up from reference TRBV9 and TRBJ1-1, is DSGVTQTPKHLITATGQRVTLRCSPRSGDLSVYWYQQSLDQGLQFLIQYYNGEERAKGNILERFSAQQFPDLHSELNLSSLELGDSALYFCASSPTPRPEAFFGQGTRLTVV.

In this sample, this clone turned up once. The sample holds other DNA sequences that translate to the same CDR3. This chain joins TRBV2 and TRBJ2-7; D is ambiguous. V lost 5 bases to trimming and J lost 3 bases, with 5 bases between them. Germline V gene lookup returns CDR1 SNHLY and CDR2 FYNNEI. The CDR3 runs 11 residues. CDR3 sequence: CASSTNYEQYF. In DNA, the CDR3 is TGTGCCAGCAGTACGAACTACGAGCAGTACTTC. Full variable domain (missing parts from reference TRBV2 and TRBJ2-7): EPEVTQTPSHQVTQMGQEVILRCVPISNHLYFYWYRQILGQKVEFLVSFYNNEISEKSEIFDDQFSVERPDGSNFTLKIRSTKLEDSAMYFCASSTNYEQYFGPGTRLTVT.

CDR3 in amino acids: CASTIVMNGPYGYTF. Written as DNA, the CDR3 is TGTGCCAGCACAATTGTGATGAACGGGCCCTATGGCTACACCTTC. The chain uses TRBV28 and TRBJ1-2, with no clear D. CDR1 MDHEN and CDR2 SYDVKM come from the germline V gene. Trimming cost V 7 bases and J 4 bases, with 19 bases left between them. The CDR3 loop spans 15 amino acids.

The chain uses TRBV10-3 and TRBJ1-3, with 7 bases fitting TRBD1. Germline CDR1 is ENHRY and CDR2 is SYGVKD. The J segment lost 0 bases and the V segment lost 8 bases, leaving 7 bases of the junction unmatched. The CDR3 totals 15 residues. For the CDR3, the DNA is TGTGCCATCCAACAGGACAGGACCTCTGGAAACACCATATATTTT. Protein product: CAIQQDRTSGNTIYF.

Only one count was recorded for this clone. This chain joins TRBV7-9 and TRBJ2-1; D gene uncertain. In germline, CDR1 is SEHNR, CDR2 FQNEAQ (reference sequence). The CDR3 is 16 amino acids. V lost 1 base, J lost 0 bases, and 10 bases lay in between. CDR3 in amino acids: CASSLEGPTSYNEQFF. The DNA for the CDR3 is TGTGCCAGCAGCTTAGAGGGCCCCACCTCCTACAATGAGCAGTTCTTC. Supplemented by reference TRBV7-9 and TRBJ2-1, the full variable domain reads DTGVSQNPRHKITKRGQNVTFRCDPISEHNRLYWYRQTLGQGPEFLTYFQNEAQLEKSRLLSDRFSAERPKGSFSTLEIQRTEQGDSAMYLCASSLEGPTSYNEQFFGPGTRLTVL.

V usage is TRBV19 and J usage is TRBJ1-5; possible D gene TRBD1, 5 bases. The ends were cut back, 2 bases at V and 0 bases at J, with 11 bases in the middle. This CDR3 has 16 residues. Germline values: CDR1 LNHDA, CDR2 SQIVND (reference sequence). CDR3 region: CASSITTEYSNQPQHF. Here the CDR3 DNA reads TGTGCCAGTAGTATAACGACAGAATATAGCAATCAGCCCCAGCATTTT.

This clone came up a few times. The chain couples TRBV28 to TRBJ2-2, with TRBD1 as a possible D gene (5 bases). There are 13 residues in the CDR3. The V end was cut by 8 bases, the J end by 0 bases, with 7 bases between. Germline loops: CDR1 MDHEN, CDR2 SYDVKM. This CDR3 is CASLDTNTGELFF. In DNA form, the CDR3 reads TGTGCCAGCCTGGACACGAACACCGGGGAGCTGTTTTTT.

The V gene is TRBV9, the J gene TRBJ2-3; no firm D call. V was shortened by 0 bases and J by 4 bases, with 18 bases between the two germline ends. This CDR3 region has 17 residues. The V gene's germline CDR1 is SGDLS and CDR2 YYNGEE. The CDR3 DNA reads as TGTGCCAGCAGCGTAGAACTGGTCTCCAGTTATTCAGATACGCAGTATTTT. Translated, it gives CASSVELVSSYSDTQYF.

The chain uses TRBV12-5 and TRBJ2-2; TRBD1 agrees at 10 bases. CDR1 LGHNT and CDR2 FRNRAP come from the germline V gene. The CDR3 runs to 17 residues. V shed 4 bases, J shed 7 bases, and the junction held 12 bases outside the gene matches. CDR3 loop: CASGSPRDRGVGGELFF. The CDR3, as DNA: TGTGCTAGTGGTTCCCCCCGGGACAGGGGAGTCGGCGGGGAGCTGTTTTTT.

The V call is TRBV7-2, the J call TRBJ2-7; D gene ambiguous. The CDR3 extends over 13 amino acids. Per germline, CDR1 SGHTA and CDR2 FQGNSA. V was pared by 3 bases and J by 2 bases, with 8 bases between. The CDR3 DNA sequence: TGTGCCAGCAGCTTCTCATACCCCTACGAGCAGTACTTC. It encodes CASSFSYPYEQYF.

The chain couples TRBV9 to TRBJ2-3; D possibly matches TRBD1 or TRBD2 (5 bases each). Germline CDR1 reads SGDLS; CDR2 reads YYNGEE. This CDR3 comprises 16 residues. V was clipped by 4 bases and J by 2 bases, with 17 bases between them. CDR3 sequence (DNA): TGTGCCAGCAGCCCTCGGGGCGACAGCTCCACAGATACGCAGTATTTT. This sequence encodes CASSPRGDSSTDTQYF.